This TCR beta chain is drawn from a study of CXCR3-negative and CXCR3-positive naive CD8 T cells. Study summary: The study obtained 140 million or so TRB reads, about 1.5 +/- 0.3 million per library. The study, taken as a whole, reports: Comparison of naive CXCR3-negative and CXCR3-positive cells revealed similar TRBV-TRBJ usage, while memory cells differed.

This CDR3 comprises 14 residues. In germline, CDR1 is MDHEN, CDR2 SYDVKM. Turning to this clonotype: Its target is not known.

The libraries of TRB cDNA were constructed through 5' RACE using UMI labels. After re-calling the 5' RACE reads, TCRdb lists one entry per CDR3 protein, DNA absent. The listing contains 65,000 to 95,000 distinct CDR3 sequences. The receptor's source is a human donor in good health. Some clones in this sample may be carry-over from other donors' samples. This chain joins TRBV28 and TRBJ2-7; the D call from TCRdb, TRBD1, cannot be confirmed without DNA. Source material: naive CXCR3- CD8+ T cells from blood. Stated subset: CD45RO-CCR7+CD27+CD95- naive CD8+ T cells lacking CXCR3 (TNR3-). The CDR3 loop reads CASSLRGVGDEQYF.